One and the same sample provided the 5 T cell receptor beta chains below, sequenced in a study of T-cell reconstitution after alpha-beta-depleted transplantation in children. The TCRbeta library incorporated unique molecular identifiers. A single record per CDR3 protein comes from TCRdb applying MiXCR to the PCR reads. The sample contains hundreds of thousands of distinct CDR3 sequences, under 9.5% of which appear only once. The sequencing here drew on PBMCs from the stem cell graft donor, taken from the stem cell graft. The origin of the receptors is a human donor who donated a stem cell graft to a child with acute lymphoblastic leukemia.

This clonotype was counted between two and nine times. The CDR3 reads CSASPDAKDYEQFF. CDR3 nucleotide sequence: TGCAGTGCTAGCCCGGACGCTAAGGACTATGAGCAGTTCTTC. V is TRBV20-1 and J is TRBJ2-1; perhaps TRBD2 as D (5 bases). V gave up 3 bases and J gave up 8 bases, with 17 bases separating them. This CDR3 has 14 amino acids. Germline loops: CDR1 DFQATT, CDR2 SNEGSKA (reference sequence).

A few counts support this clonotype. The V call is TRBV11-2, the J call TRBJ2-5, with unresolved D. The CDR3 runs 14 residues. Per the germline V gene, CDR1 is SGHAT and CDR2 is FQNNGV. V was cut by 3 bases and J by 4 bases, with 12 bases left in between. The CDR3 protein is CASSFLLEVETQYF. CDR3 DNA: TGTGCCAGCAGCTTCCTCCTCGAGGTAGAGACCCAGTACTTC. Full variable domain (rest looked up from reference TRBV11-2 and TRBJ2-5): EAGVAQSPRYKIIEKRQSVAFWCNPISGHATLYWYQQILGQGPKLLIQFQNNGVVDDSQLPKDRFSAERLKGVDSTLKIQPAKLEDSAVYLCASSFLLEVETQYFGPGTRLLVL.

This clonotype was seen many times. The chain recombines TRBV12-5 with TRBJ2-7, with 13 bases identical to TRBD2. Germline-derived CDR1 and CDR2 are LGHNT and FRNRAP. The trim removed 3 bases at V and 3 bases at J, leaving 20 bases unmatched. The CDR3 runs 21 residues. CDR3 coding DNA: TGTGCTAGTGGTTTAAGACTCCTGCCGGGACTAGCGGGGTATTCCGGCTACGAGCAGTACTTC. Encoded protein: CASGLRLLPGLAGYSGYEQYF.

The chain joins TRBV4-1 to TRBJ2-7; D possibly uses TRBD1 or TRBD2 (6 bases each). Germline loops: CDR1 MGHRA, CDR2 YSYEKL. V was pared by 5 bases and J by 5 bases, with 13 bases between. CDR3 length: 13 residues. This chain's CDR3 is CASSAGHGDEQYF. Here the CDR3 DNA reads TGCGCCAGCAGCGCGGGACACGGCGACGAGCAGTACTTC.

This clonotype occurred a few times. V is TRBV10-3 and J is TRBJ2-4, with 8 nucleotides matching TRBD1. The CDR3 runs to 17 residues. Per the germline V gene, CDR1 is ENHRY and CDR2 is SYGVKD. V lost 0 bases, J lost 0 bases, and 4 bases stayed unmatched. CDR3 nucleotides: TGTGCCATCAGTGAGTCGAGGGACAGGCTAGCCAAAAACATTCAGTACTTC. It specifies CAISESRDRLAKNIQYF.